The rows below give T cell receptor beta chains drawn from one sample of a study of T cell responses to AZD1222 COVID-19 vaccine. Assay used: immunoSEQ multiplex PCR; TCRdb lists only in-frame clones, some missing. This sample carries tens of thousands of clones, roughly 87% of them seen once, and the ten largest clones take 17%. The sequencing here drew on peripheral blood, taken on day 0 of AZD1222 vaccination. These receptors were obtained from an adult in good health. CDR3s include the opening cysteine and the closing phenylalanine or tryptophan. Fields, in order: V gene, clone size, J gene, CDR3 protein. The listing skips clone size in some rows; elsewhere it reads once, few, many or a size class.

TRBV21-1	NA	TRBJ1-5	CASSKHPGTGDQPQHF
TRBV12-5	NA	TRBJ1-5	CASGLGQGNQPQHF
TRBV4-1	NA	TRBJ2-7	CASSQGQASSYEQYF
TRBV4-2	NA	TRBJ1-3	CASSGGTGTGNTIYF
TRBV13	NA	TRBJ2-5	CASSLGQRGGETQYF
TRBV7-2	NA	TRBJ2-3	CASRYSGAVGDTQYF
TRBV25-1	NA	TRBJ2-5	CASSERTAQETQYF
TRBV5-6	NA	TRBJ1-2	CASSLVPGDGYGYTF
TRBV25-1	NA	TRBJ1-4	CASEQGFGNEKLFF
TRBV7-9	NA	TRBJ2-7	CASSTGQRYEQYF
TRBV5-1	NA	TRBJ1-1	CASSLADSNEAFF
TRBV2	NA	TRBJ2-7	CASSASGPPYEQYF
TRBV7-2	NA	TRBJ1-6	CASSLTSDLEGNSPLHF
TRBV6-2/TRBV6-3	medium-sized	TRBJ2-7	CASSYAITGTGQYEQYF
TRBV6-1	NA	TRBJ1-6	CASSELGNSPLHF
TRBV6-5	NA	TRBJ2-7	CASSSGTGGYEQYF
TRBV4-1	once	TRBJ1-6	CASSQDPGGVNSPLHF
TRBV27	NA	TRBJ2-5	CASSTAGTSTQYF
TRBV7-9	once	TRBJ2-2	CASSPRLDGELFF
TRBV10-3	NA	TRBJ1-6	CATHGSYNSPLHF
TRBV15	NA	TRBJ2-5	CATSSPGTRVKETQYF
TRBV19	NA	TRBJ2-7	CASSITGQLYEQYF
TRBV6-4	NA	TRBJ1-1	CASSGGATEAFF
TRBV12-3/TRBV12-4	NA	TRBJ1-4	CASSLWPTEKLFF
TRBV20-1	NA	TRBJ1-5	CSASQGREQPQHF
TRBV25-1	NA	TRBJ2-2	CASSEYIGRGRRSGELFF
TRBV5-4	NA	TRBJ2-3	CASSGPGQVGWNTQYF
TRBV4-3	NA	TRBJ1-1	CASSPGQGLGLNTEAFF
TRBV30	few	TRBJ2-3	CARDPTGGDTDTQYF
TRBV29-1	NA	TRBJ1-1	CSVGQNTEAFF
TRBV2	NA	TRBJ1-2	CASIKTGLINYGYTF
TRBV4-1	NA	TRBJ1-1	CASSQVTGNTEAFF
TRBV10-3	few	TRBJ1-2	CAITSGQGGIANYGYTF
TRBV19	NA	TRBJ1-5	CASSAVPGGLSNQPQHF
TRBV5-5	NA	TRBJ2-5	CASSLPQGFVETQYF
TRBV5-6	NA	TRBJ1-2	CASAERAVYGYTF
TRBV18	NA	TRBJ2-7	CASSPSAEEPLPYEQYF
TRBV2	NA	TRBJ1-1	CASSWGGNTEAFF